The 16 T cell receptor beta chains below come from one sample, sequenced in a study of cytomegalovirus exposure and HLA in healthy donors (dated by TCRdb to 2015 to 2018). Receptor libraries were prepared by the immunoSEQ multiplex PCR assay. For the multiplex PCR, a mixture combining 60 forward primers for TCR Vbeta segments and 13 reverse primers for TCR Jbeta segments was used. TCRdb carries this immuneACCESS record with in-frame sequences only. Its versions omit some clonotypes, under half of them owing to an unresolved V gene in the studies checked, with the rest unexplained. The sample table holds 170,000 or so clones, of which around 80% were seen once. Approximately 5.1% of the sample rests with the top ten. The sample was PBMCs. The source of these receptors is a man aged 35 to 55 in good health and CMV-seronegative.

The CDR3 here is CASSLVGGHGYTF. CDR3 DNA sequence: TGTGCCAGCAGCTTGGTAGGGGGCCATGGCTACACCTTC. The genes are TRBV5-4 and TRBJ1-2; 7 bases line up with TRBD1. In germline, CDR1 is SGHNT, CDR2 YYREEE (reference sequence). This CDR3 has 13 amino acids. V gave up 0 bases and J gave up 6 bases; unmatched junction bases: 2.

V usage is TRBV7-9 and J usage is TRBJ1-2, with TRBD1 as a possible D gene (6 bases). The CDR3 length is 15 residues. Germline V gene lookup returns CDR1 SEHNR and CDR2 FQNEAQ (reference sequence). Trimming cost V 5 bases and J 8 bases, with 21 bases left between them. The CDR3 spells CASSGSVGAKRGYTF. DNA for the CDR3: TGTGCCAGCAGCGGCTCCGTGGGGGCAAAAAGGGGCTACACCTTC.

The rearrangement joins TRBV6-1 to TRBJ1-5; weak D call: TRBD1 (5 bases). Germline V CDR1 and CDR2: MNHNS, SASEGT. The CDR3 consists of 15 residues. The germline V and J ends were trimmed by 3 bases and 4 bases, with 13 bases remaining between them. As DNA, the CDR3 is TGTGCCAGCAGTGATAATAGCGGGGGAAATCAGCCCCAGCATTTT. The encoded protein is CASSDNSGGNQPQHF.

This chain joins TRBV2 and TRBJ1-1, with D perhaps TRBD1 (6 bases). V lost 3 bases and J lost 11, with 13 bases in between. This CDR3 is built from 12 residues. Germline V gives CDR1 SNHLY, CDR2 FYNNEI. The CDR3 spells CASSEGAELAFF. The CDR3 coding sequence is TGTGCCAGCAGTGAGGGGGCCGAGCTGGCTTTCTTT.

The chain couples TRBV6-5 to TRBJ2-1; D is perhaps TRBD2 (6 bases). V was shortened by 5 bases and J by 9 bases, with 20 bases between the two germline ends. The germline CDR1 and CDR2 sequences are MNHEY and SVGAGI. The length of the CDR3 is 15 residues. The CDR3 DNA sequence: TGTGCCAGCAGTCGGCGGGACGACGGACTGGGTGAGCAGTTCTTC. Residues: CASSRRDDGLGEQFF.

This chain's CDR3 is CASSVSSGTYEQYF. Written as DNA, the CDR3 is TGTGCCAGCAGTGTGTCATCCGGGACCTACGAGCAGTACTTC. The chain couples TRBV6-1 to TRBJ2-7; D may be TRBD2 (5 bases). The germline V and J ends were trimmed by 4 bases and 2 bases, with 12 bases remaining between them. This CDR3 region has 14 residues. Germline V gene data show CDR1 as MNHNS and CDR2 as SASEGT.

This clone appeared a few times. The DNA of the CDR3 is TGTGCCAGCAGCGTAAAAAACACCATATATTTT. Translating it yields CASSVKNTIYF. This chain joins TRBV7-2 and TRBJ1-3; D not certain. The CDR3 runs 11 residues. Germline CDR1 SGHTA, CDR2 FQGNSA. The V end lost 5 bases, the J end lost 6 bases, and 5 bases lay between the germline ends. The full variable domain, in which reference TRBV7-2 and TRBJ1-3 provide the parts outside the CDR3, is GAGVSQSPSNKVTEKGKDVELRCDPISGHTALYWYRQSLGQGLEFLIYFQGNSAPDKSGLPSDRFSAERTGGSVSTLTIQRTQQEDSAVYLCASSVKNTIYFGEGSWLTVV.

CDR3 amino acids: CASSLVFAGGLTDTQYF. The CDR3 bases are TGTGCCAGCAGCTTAGTCTTCGCGGGGGGGCTTACAGATACGCAGTATTTT. This rearrangement joins TRBV11-2 to TRBJ2-3, with TRBD2 identical over 9 bases. This CDR3 comprises 17 residues. Germline CDR1 is SGHAT and CDR2 is FQNNGV. J was trimmed by 3 bases and V by 1 base; bases with no gene match: 8.

The chain's CDR3 is CASSRSAGGSDTQYF. The CDR3 DNA reads TGTGCCAGCTCACGATCGGCAGGGGGCTCCGATACGCAGTATTTT. The chain recombines TRBV18 with TRBJ2-3; 8 positions match TRBD1. Germline CDR1 reads KGHSH; CDR2 reads LQKENI. The CDR3 contains 15 residues. Trimming at V came to 4 bases and at J to 6 bases, leaving 9 bases not matched to a gene.

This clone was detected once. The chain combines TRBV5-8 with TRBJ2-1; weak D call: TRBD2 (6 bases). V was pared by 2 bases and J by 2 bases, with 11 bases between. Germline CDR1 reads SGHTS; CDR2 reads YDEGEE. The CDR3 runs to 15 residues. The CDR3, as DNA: TGTGCCAGCAGCTTAGGGCGGGGACCCTACAATGAGCAGTTCTTC. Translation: CASSLGRGPYNEQFF.

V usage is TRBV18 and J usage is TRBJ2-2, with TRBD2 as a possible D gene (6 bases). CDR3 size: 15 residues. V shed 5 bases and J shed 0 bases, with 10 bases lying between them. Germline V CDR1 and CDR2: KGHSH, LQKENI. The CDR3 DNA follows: TGTGCCAGCTCAGCGCGGGGTTCGAACACCGGGGAGCTGTTTTTT. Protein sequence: CASSARGSNTGELFF.

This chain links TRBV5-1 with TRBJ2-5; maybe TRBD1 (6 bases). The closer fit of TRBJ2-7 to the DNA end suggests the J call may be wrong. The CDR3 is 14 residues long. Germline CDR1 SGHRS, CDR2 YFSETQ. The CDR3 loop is CASSLVTGSHEQYF. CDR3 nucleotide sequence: TGCGCCAGCAGCTTGGTAACAGGGTCCCACGAGCAGTACTTC.

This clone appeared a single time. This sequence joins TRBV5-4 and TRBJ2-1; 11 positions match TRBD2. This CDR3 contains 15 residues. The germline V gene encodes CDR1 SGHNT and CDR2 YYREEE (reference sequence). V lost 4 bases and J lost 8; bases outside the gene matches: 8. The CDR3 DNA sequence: TGTGCCAGCAGCCCGAGGACTAGCGGGCGCGATGAGCAGTTCTTC. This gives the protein CASSPRTSGRDEQFF.

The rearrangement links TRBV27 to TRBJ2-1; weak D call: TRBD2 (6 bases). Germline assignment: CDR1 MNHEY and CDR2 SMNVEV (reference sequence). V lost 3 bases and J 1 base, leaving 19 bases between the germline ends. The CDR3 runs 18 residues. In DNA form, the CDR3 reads TGTGCCAGCAGTTTCCGCCCCCCGGGGGAAGGGTCCTACAATGAGCAGTTCTTC. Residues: CASSFRPPGEGSYNEQFF.

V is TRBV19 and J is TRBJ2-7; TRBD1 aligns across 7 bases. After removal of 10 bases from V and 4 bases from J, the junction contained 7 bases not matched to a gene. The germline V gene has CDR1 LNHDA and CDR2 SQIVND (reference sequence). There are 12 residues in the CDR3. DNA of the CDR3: TGTGCCACCGCAGGGGGTTCATACGAGCAGTACTTC. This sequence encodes CATAGGSYEQYF.

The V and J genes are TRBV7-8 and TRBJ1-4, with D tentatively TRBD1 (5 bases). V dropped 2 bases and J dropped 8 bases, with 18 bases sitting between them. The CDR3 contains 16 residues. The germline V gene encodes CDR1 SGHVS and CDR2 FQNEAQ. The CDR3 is CASSLSSMGGREKLFF. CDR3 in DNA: TGTGCCAGCAGCTTATCCTCTATGGGGGGTCGGGAAAAACTGTTTTTT. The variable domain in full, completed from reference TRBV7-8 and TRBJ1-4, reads GAGVSQSPRYKVAKRGQDVALRCDPISGHVSLFWYQQALGQGPEFLTYFQNEAQLDKSGLPSDRFFAERPEGSVSTLKIQRTQQEDSAVYLCASSLSSMGGREKLFFGSGTQLSVL.